This T cell receptor beta chain came from a study of vaccination and CD4 T cells after COVID-19. Treatment reported: roughly nine-day PBMC culture with coronavirus spike peptide pools or control peptides (ViraFEST assay). Concerning this clonotype: The target antigen is unknown.

Cultured CD4+ T-cell DNA underwent Oncomine TCR Beta short-read sequencing. TCRdb re-analysed the PCR reads in MiXCR, keeping a single row per CDR3 protein. Here the sample spans 8,500 to 10,000 distinct CDR3 sequences, around 37% being singletons. This CDR3 is built from 16 residues. V was clipped by 5 bases and J by 5 bases; unmatched bases: 5. Germline V gene sequence: CDR1 SGHTA, CDR2 FQGNSA. The clonotype comes from a human donor who had recovered from COVID-19. The specimen sequenced was CD4+ T cells from blood, cultured in vitro. This chain uses TRBV7-2 with TRBJ2-1; 14 positions match TRBD2. CDR3 nucleotide sequence: TGTGCCAGCAGCCTCGGACTAGCGGGGGGCCACAATGAGCAGTTCTTC. It codes for CASSLGLAGGHNEQFF.